This TCR beta chain appears in the sequencing data of a study of beta chain features in type 1 diabetes. Expressed TCRB transcripts were sequenced because the isolated RNA had all been reverse transcribed beforehand. Clones were sequenced by immunoSEQ multiplex PCR, and TCRdb holds only the in-frame ones, with some missing. The profile covers about 900,000 clones, with 17% appearing a single time and 0.02% to 0.03% taken by the ten largest. This clone was picked up a small number of times. Germline CDR1 reads SEHNR; CDR2 reads FQNEAQ (reference sequence). The CDR3 consists of 19 residues. The V end was cut by 0 bases, the J end by 4 bases, with 19 bases between.

Material: naive CD4+ T cells from blood. This TCR was sampled from a woman under 30 in good health. The rearrangement joins TRBV7-9 to TRBJ2-6; tentatively, D is TRBD1 or TRBD2 (6 bases each). The CDR3 DNA reads as TGTGCCAGCAGCTTAGCGGTCGGGGGCCCTGGCAGGGGGGCCAACGTCCTGACTTTC. Amino acid sequence: CASSLAVGGPGRGANVLTF.